This T cell receptor beta chain came from a study of graft-versus-host responses after intestinal transplantation. Study in general: Transplants were multivisceral, liver-intestinal, or isolated intestinal. Anti-thymocyte globulin induction was given to all recipients, followed by tacrolimus and steroids for around three years.

The repertoire was sequenced with immunoSEQ multiplex PCR; TCRdb's copy has only in-frame clones and lacks some. The sample contains approximately 90,000 clones, about 89% of which appear only once. General observations from the study: The authors found GvH clones in recipient marrow, some appearing first in ileum or blood. HvG clone declines early post-transplant were associated with peak circulating GvH levels.

About this clone itself: Antigen: not known.

Germline-derived CDR1 and CDR2 are PRHDT and FYEKMQ (reference sequence). V was shortened by 5 bases and J by 8 bases, with 16 bases between the two germline ends. The CDR3 covers 14 residues. This clonotype was sampled from a human donor who received an intestinal transplant. This sequence joins TRBV13 and TRBJ2-1, with a possible D match to TRBD2 (5 bases). Sequences were derived from unstimulated CD8+ T cells sorted from spleen or lymph node cells, sampled before intestinal transplant. DNA of the CDR3: TGTGCCAGCAGCCTGGCTAGCAAGAAGGATGAGCAGTTCTTC. Translating gives CASSLASKKDEQFF.